This T cell receptor (beta chain) is drawn from a study of blood T cell repertoires in COVID-19. Study-level background: The origin of the acute and convalescent COVID-19 samples was the United States, Italy and Spain.

Original data processing: Using reference gene primer amplification, nucleated cell counts were estimated. Using immunoSEQ multiplex PCR, the repertoire was profiled, and TCRdb retains in-frame clones only, with some absent. That table supplies the V and J calls and clone size; D and trimming were determined from the DNA. The sample consists of roughly 360,000 clones, approximately 88% of them appearing once. The CDR3 consists of 16 residues. Germline lookup yields CDR1 SGHRS and CDR2 YFSETQ. The V end was cut by 1 base, the J end by 3 bases, with 14 bases between. The sample taken for sequencing was PBMCs or T cells enriched from blood (not recorded which). This sequence originates from a woman aged 25-40 years with acute COVID-19. The chain carries TRBV5-1 and TRBJ2-4; perhaps TRBD1 as D (6 bases). CDR3 residues: CASSLSFAGDKNIQYF. The CDR3, as DNA: TGCGCCAGCAGCTTGTCGTTCGCAGGGGACAAAAACATTCAGTACTTC.